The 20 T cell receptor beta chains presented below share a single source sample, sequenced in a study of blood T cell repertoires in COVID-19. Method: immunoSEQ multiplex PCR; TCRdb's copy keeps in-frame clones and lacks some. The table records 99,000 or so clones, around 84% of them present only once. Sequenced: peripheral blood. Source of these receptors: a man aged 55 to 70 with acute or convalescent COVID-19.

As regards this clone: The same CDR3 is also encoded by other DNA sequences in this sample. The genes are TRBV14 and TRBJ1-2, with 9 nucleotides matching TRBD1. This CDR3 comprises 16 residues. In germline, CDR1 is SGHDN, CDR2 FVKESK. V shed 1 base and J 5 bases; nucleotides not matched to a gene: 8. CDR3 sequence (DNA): TGTGCCAGCAGCCAAGTTAGCGGACAGGGGACGTATGGCTACACCTTC. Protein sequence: CASSQVSGQGTYGYTF.

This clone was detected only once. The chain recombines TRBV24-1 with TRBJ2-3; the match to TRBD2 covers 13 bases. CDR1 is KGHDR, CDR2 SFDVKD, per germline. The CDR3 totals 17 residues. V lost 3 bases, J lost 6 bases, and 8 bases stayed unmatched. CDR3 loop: CATSDTRGTSGKDTQYF. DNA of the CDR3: TGTGCCACCAGTGATACCCGCGGGACTAGCGGGAAGGATACGCAGTATTTT.

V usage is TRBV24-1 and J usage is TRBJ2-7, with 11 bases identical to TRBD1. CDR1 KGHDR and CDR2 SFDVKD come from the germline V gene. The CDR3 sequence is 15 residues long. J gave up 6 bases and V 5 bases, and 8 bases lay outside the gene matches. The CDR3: CATSVRTGGRGEQYF. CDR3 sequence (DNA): TGTGCCACCAGTGTTAGGACAGGGGGCCGTGGCGAGCAGTACTTC.

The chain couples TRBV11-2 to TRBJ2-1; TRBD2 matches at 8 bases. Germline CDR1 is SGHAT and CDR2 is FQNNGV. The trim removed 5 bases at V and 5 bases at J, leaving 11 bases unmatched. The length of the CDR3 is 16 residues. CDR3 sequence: CASSLRWSGSDNEQFF. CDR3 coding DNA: TGTGCCAGCAGCCTGCGATGGAGCGGGAGTGACAATGAGCAGTTCTTC. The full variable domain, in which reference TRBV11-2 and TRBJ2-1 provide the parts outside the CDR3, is EAGVAQSPRYKIIEKRQSVAFWCNPISGHATLYWYQQILGQGPKLLIQFQNNGVVDDSQLPKDRFSAERLKGVDSTLKIQPAKLEDSAVYLCASSLRWSGSDNEQFFGPGTRLTVL.

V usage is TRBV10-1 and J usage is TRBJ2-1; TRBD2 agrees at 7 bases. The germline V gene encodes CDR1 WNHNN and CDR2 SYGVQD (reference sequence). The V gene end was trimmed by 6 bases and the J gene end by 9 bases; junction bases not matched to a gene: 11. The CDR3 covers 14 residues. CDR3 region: CASSEYGLDTEQFF. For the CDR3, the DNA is TGCGCCAGCAGCGAATACGGACTAGACACTGAGCAGTTCTTC.

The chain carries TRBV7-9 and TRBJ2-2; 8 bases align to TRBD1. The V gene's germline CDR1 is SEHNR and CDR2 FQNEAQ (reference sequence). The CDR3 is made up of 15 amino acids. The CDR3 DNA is TGTGCGTTCCAGGGCAGGGGGCTTCACACCGGGGAGCTGTTTTTT. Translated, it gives CAFQGRGLHTGELFF.

CDR3 sequence reads: CASSSRLEEKLFF. The DNA of the CDR3 is TGCGCCAGCAGCTCGAGGTTGGAGGAAAAACTGTTTTTT. This chain connects TRBV4-1 to TRBJ1-4; D is ambiguous. There are 13 residues in the CDR3. The germline V and J ends were trimmed by 5 bases and 8 bases, with 12 bases remaining between them. Germline V lookup: CDR1 MGHRA, CDR2 YSYEKL.

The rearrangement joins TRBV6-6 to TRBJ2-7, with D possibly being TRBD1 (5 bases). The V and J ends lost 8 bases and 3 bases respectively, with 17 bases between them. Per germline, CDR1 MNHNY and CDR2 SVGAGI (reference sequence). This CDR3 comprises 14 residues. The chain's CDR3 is CASHPTGLYYEQYF. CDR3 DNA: TGTGCCAGCCACCCCACAGGCCTCTACTACGAGCAGTACTTC.

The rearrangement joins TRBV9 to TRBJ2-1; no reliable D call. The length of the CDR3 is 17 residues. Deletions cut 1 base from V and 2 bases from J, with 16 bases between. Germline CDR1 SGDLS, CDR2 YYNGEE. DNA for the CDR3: TGTGCCAGCAGCGTAATGAGCCTGGTCGATGCCTACAATGAGCAGTTCTTC. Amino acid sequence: CASSVMSLVDAYNEQFF.

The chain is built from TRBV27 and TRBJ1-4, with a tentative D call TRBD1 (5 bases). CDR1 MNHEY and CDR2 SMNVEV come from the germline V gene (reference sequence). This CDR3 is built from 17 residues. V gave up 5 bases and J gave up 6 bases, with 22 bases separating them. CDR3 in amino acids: CASSPIGLTAIHEKLFF. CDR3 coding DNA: TGTGCCAGCAGTCCCATAGGGTTGACAGCCATTCATGAAAAACTGTTTTTT.

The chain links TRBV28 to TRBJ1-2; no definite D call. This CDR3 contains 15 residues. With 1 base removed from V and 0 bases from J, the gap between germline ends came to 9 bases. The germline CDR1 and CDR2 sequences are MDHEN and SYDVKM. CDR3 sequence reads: CASSLSGSANYGYTF. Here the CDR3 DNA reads TGTGCCAGCAGTTTATCTGGCAGCGCTAACTATGGCTACACCTTC.

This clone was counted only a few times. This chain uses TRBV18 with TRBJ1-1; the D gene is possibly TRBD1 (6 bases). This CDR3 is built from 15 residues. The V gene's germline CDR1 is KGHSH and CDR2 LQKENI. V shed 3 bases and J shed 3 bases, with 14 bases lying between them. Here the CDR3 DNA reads TGTGCCAGCTCACCTGTACAGGGTCGCGACACTGAAGCTTTCTTT. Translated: CASSPVQGRDTEAFF.

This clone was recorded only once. The chain's CDR3 is CATSRGTDYGYTF. CDR3 DNA: TGTGCCACCAGCAGAGGGACAGACTATGGCTACACCTTC. The chain employs TRBV15 and TRBJ1-2; possible D gene TRBD1, 6 bases. The V and J ends lost 1 base and 3 bases respectively, with 6 bases between them. CDR3 length equals 13 residues. Germline CDR1 and CDR2: LNHNV and YYDKDF (reference sequence). Full variable domain (missing parts from reference TRBV15 and TRBJ1-2): DAMVIQNPRYQVTQFGKPVTLSCSQTLNHNVMYWYQQKSSQAPKLLFHYYDKDFNNEADTPDNFQSRRPNTSFCFLDIRSPGLGDTAMYLCATSRGTDYGYTFGSGTRLTVV.

The CDR3 loop reads CASNRDRGNTEAFF. The CDR3, as DNA: TGCGCCAGCAACCGAGACAGGGGTAACACTGAAGCTTTCTTT. The chain is built from TRBV5-1 and TRBJ1-1, with 8 bases aligning to TRBD1. CDR3 length: 14 amino acids. Germline-derived CDR1 and CDR2 are SGHRS and YFSETQ. V dropped 6 bases and J dropped 2; count of bases not matched to a gene: 6.

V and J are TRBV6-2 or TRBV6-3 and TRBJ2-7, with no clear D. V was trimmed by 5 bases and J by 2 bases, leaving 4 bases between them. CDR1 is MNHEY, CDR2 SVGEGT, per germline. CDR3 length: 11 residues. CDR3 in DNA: TGTGCCAGCAGTATCACCTACGAGCAGTACTTC. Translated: CASSITYEQYF.

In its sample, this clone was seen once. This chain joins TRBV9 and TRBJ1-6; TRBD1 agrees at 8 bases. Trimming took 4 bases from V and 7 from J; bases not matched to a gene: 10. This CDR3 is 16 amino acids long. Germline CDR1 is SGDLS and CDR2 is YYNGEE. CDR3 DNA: TGTGCCAGCAGCCCCATGAGGACAGGGTACAATTCACCCCTCCACTTT. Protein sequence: CASSPMRTGYNSPLHF.

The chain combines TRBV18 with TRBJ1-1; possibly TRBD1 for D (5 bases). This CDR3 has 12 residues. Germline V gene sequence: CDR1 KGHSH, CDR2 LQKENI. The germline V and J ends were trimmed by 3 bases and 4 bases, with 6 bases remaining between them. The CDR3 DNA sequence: TGTGCCAGCTCACCGGGACTCACTGAAGCTTTCTTT. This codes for CASSPGLTEAFF. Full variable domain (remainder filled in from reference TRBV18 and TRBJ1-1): NAGVMQNPRHLVRRRGQEARLRCSPMKGHSHVYWYRQLPEEGLKFMVYLQKENIIDESGMPKERFSAEFPKEGPSILRIQQVVRGDSAAYFCASSPGLTEAFFGQGTRLTVV.

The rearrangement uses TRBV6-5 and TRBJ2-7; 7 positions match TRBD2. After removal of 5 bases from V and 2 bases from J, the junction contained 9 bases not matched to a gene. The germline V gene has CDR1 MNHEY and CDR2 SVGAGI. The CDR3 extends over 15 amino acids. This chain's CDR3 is CASSPIAGPTYEQYF. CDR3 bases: TGTGCCAGCAGTCCCATAGCGGGTCCAACCTACGAGCAGTACTTC.

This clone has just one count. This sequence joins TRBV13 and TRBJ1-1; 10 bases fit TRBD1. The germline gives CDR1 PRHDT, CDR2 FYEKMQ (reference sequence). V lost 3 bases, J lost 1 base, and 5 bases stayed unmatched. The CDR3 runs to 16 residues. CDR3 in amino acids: CASSFFRTGGNTEAFF. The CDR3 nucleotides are TGTGCCAGCAGCTTCTTCCGGACAGGGGGGAACACTGAAGCTTTCTTT.

This CDR3 is CASSFPDTLSKYEQYV. The DNA of the CDR3 is TGTGCCAGCAGTTTTCCCGATACCCTATCCAAATACGAGCAGTACGTC. This rearrangement joins TRBV25-1 to TRBJ2-7; D is unclear. CDR1 is MGHDK and CDR2 is SYGVNS in the germline V gene. The CDR3 sequence is 16 residues long. Trimming removed 5 bases from V and 4 bases from J, with 21 bases in between.